This T cell receptor beta chain comes out of a study of radiotherapy plus CTLA-4 blockade in lung cancer. V lost 2 bases to trimming and J lost 6 bases; unmatched junction nucleotides: 4. Germline V gene lookup returns CDR1 SGHDT and CDR2 YYEEEE. CDR3 size: 13 residues. Clones were read by immunoSEQ multiplex PCR, and TCRdb kept only the in-frame ones, dropping some. This table has 55,000 to 85,000 clones, less than 85% appearing once. The chain links TRBV5-6 to TRBJ1-2; TRBD1 agrees at 7 bases. The clonotype comes from a human donor with non-small cell lung cancer whose response to radiotherapy plus ipilimumab could not be evaluated. Some clones in this sample may be carry-over from other donors' samples. This specimen was peripheral blood, taken from a patient treated with radiotherapy plus ipilimumab. The CDR3 DNA sequence: TGTGCCAGCAGCTTAAGACAGGGAGATGGCTACACCTTC. Its translation: CASSLRQGDGYTF.